This passage covers 5 T cell receptor beta chains from one sample sequenced in a study of blood T cell repertoires in COVID-19. Generated by immunoSEQ multiplex PCR, the TCRdb table keeps only in-frame clones and is missing some. The sample has fewer than 200,000 clones; 84% are singletons. The material sequenced was PBMCs or T cells enriched from blood (not recorded which). The receptors were gathered from a woman aged 25 to 45 who had been exposed to COVID-19.

V usage is TRBV6-5 and J usage is TRBJ1-2; TRBD1 matches at 7 bases. The V gene end was trimmed by 5 bases and the J gene end by 7 bases; junction bases not matched to a gene: 10. Germline V gene data show CDR1 as MNHEY and CDR2 as SVGAGI. This CDR3 spans 14 amino acids. The CDR3 spells CASSPGGIHAGYTF. The DNA for the CDR3 is TGTGCCAGCAGTCCAGGGGGGATTCATGCTGGCTACACCTTC.

This clone was seen once. The chain uses TRBV12-3 or TRBV12-4 and TRBJ2-7, with no clear D. V lost 5 bases, J lost 4 bases, and 9 bases lay in between. The CDR3 spans 12 residues. The CDR3 loop reads CASSDTSYEQYF. The CDR3 nucleotides read TGTGCCAGCAGTGATACAAGTTACGAGCAGTACTTC.

This clone has a single count. V is TRBV9 and J is TRBJ2-4, with D possibly matching TRBD1 (5 bases). V gave up 4 bases and J gave up 9 bases, with 14 bases separating them. Germline V gives CDR1 SGDLS, CDR2 YYNGEE. This CDR3 has 13 residues. The CDR3 DNA reads as TGTGCCAGCAGCATGACAGCAATGGGCATTCAGTACTTC. Translated, it gives CASSMTAMGIQYF. Full variable domain (missing parts from reference TRBV9 and TRBJ2-4): DSGVTQTPKHLITATGQRVTLRCSPRSGDLSVYWYQQSLDQGLQFLIQYYNGEERAKGNILERFSAQQFPDLHSELNLSSLELGDSALYFCASSMTAMGIQYFGAGTRLSVL.

V is TRBV11-2 and J is TRBJ1-1; D is uncertain. Trimming cost V 1 base and J 7 bases, with 7 bases left between them. CDR1 and CDR2 from the germline V gene are SGHAT and FQNNGV. This CDR3 contains 12 residues. The CDR3 region has the DNA TGTGCCAGCAGCTTAGCGTCGGTTGAAGCTTTCTTT. It specifies CASSLASVEAFF.

The count of this clone is one. V gene TRBV7-7 combines with J gene TRBJ2-3, with D possibly being TRBD2 (7 bases). This CDR3 has 16 amino acids. Germline lookup yields CDR1 SSHAT and CDR2 FNYEAQ (reference sequence). V was pared by 2 bases and J by 3 bases, with 15 bases between. CDR3 sequence (DNA): TGTGCCAGCAGCTTATTCCCGAAGGGGGGGACAGATACGCAGTATTTT. This gives the protein CASSLFPKGGTDTQYF.